The 26 T cell receptor beta chains presented below share a single source sample, sequenced in a study of early T cells in non-severe SARS-CoV-2 infection. MiXCR, run by TCRdb on the 5' RACE reads, gives a single entry per CDR3 protein. The table records under 70,000 distinct CDR3 sequences, 4.5% to 7.5% of them present only once. The sample consisted of whole blood, taken at baseline. The receptors come from an adult who was a healthcare worker with PCR-confirmed SARS-CoV-2 infection or an uninfected control (not recorded which).

This clonotype was counted at least ten times. This rearrangement joins TRBV9 to TRBJ2-2; 11 bases match TRBD1. There are 15 residues in the CDR3. Germline values: CDR1 SGDLS, CDR2 YYNGEE. V lost 4 bases to trimming and J lost 7 bases; unmatched junction nucleotides: 6. The CDR3 DNA is TGTGCCAGCAGCACTGGACAGGGGGCTTTCGGGGAGCTGTTTTTT. It is translated as CASSTGQGAFGELFF.

This clonotype was recorded a few times. This sequence joins TRBV7-9 and TRBJ1-3, with D perhaps TRBD1 (5 bases). The CDR3 is made up of 16 amino acids. V was pared by 6 bases and J by 0 bases, with 15 bases between. Germline V gene data show CDR1 as SEHNR and CDR2 as FQNEAQ (reference sequence). The CDR3 sequence is CASRGDRTTSGNTIYF. The CDR3 DNA reads as TGTGCCAGCAGAGGGGACCGTACGACCTCTGGAAACACCATATATTTT. Variable domain in full (rest from reference TRBV7-9 and TRBJ1-3): DTGVSQNPRHKITKRGQNVTFRCDPISEHNRLYWYRQTLGQGPEFLTYFQNEAQLEKSRLLSDRFSAERPKGSFSTLEIQRTEQGDSAMYLCASRGDRTTSGNTIYFGEGSWLTVV.

This clonotype was counted at least ten times. This chain uses TRBV4-2 with TRBJ1-1; tentatively, D is TRBD1 (6 bases). Germline CDR1 LGHNA, CDR2 YNFKEQ. CDR3 length: 15 amino acids. V was clipped by 1 base and J by 5 bases, with 14 bases between them. The CDR3 sequence is CASSQVSGGRTEAFF. In nucleotides, the CDR3 is TGTGCCAGCAGCCAAGTAAGCGGGGGCCGAACTGAAGCTTTCTTT.

A few counts support this clonotype. V and J are TRBV3-1 and TRBJ2-1; possibly TRBD2 for D (6 bases). Looked up from germline, CDR1 is LGHDT and CDR2 is YNNKEL (reference sequence). Trimming removed 0 bases from V and 13 bases from J, with 10 bases in between. The CDR3 spans 12 residues. The CDR3 loop is CASSQDHGRQFF. In nucleotides, the CDR3 is TGTGCCAGCAGCCAAGATCACGGGAGACAGTTCTTC.

This clonotype was detected many times. The chain joins TRBV5-6 to TRBJ2-7, with 7 bases lining up with TRBD2. The CDR3 spans 14 residues. Trimming took 3 bases from V and 5 from J; bases not matched to a gene: 8. CDR1 SGHDT and CDR2 YYEEEE come from the germline V gene. The CDR3 DNA sequence: TGTGCCAGCAGCTATAGGCGGGAGTCTCACGAGCAGTACTTC. This codes for CASSYRRESHEQYF. Looking up the rest from reference TRBV5-6 and TRBJ2-7 gives the full variable domain: DAGVTQSPTHLIKTRGQQVTLRCSPKSGHDTVSWYQQALGQGPQFIFQYYEEEERQRGNFPDRFSGHQFPNYSSELNVNALLLGDSALYLCASSYRRESHEQYFGPGTRLTVT.

This clonotype was counted ten times or more. This chain connects TRBV6-2 or TRBV6-3 to TRBJ1-2, with 7 bases lining up with TRBD1. Germline CDR1 reads MNHEY; CDR2 reads SVGEGT. After removal of 6 bases from V and 3 bases from J, the junction contained 10 bases not matched to a gene. The CDR3 is 15 amino acids. CDR3 DNA sequence: TGTGCCAGCAGCTTTAGGGACAGACCTTACTATGGCTACACCTTC. Residues: CASSFRDRPYYGYTF.

Ten or more counts support this clonotype. The chain carries TRBV20-1 and TRBJ2-3; no clear D. Trimming stripped 6 bases from V and 2 bases from J, with 21 bases between. This CDR3 contains 16 residues. Germline CDR1 and CDR2: DFQATT and SNEGSKA (reference sequence). The CDR3 nucleotides are TGCAGTGCCCCCTTGACCCTTCCAATGCCCACAGATACGCAGTATTTT. This encodes CSAPLTLPMPTDTQYF.

There are many counts of this clonotype. The chain carries TRBV6-5 and TRBJ1-5; 10 positions match TRBD1. Germline CDR1 MNHEY, CDR2 SVGAGI. The CDR3 extends over 13 amino acids. The trim removed 11 bases at V and 11 bases at J, leaving 12 bases unmatched. The CDR3 spells CAAGQGVPGAQHF. The CDR3 nucleotides are TGTGCCGCCGGACAGGGGGTCCCGGGGGCCCAGCATTTT.

At least ten counts were recorded for this clonotype. This chain links TRBV18 with TRBJ2-1; tentative D call: TRBD1 (6 bases). From germline, CDR1 is KGHSH and CDR2 LQKENI. The V gene lost 1 base and the J gene lost 0 bases, with 7 bases spanning the gap. The CDR3 is 15 residues long. The CDR3 coding sequence is TGTGCCAGCTCACCACGACAGGACTCCTACAATGAGCAGTTCTTC. This encodes CASSPRQDSYNEQFF.

This clonotype was counted at least ten times. The chain combines TRBV20-1 with TRBJ1-6; D may be TRBD1 (6 bases). Trimming took 2 bases from V and 7 from J, leaving 9 bases between them. Germline CDR1 and CDR2: DFQATT and SNEGSKA (reference sequence). This CDR3 is 13 amino acids long. The CDR3 is CSARTGQNSPLHF. The CDR3 nucleotides read TGCAGTGCTAGAACTGGACAGAATTCACCCCTCCACTTT.

This clonotype was counted many times. This rearrangement joins TRBV4-1 to TRBJ2-3; TRBD2 might be the D (5 bases). The CDR3 runs to 17 residues. Trimming left V 0 bases short and J 2 bases short, with 15 bases between. Per the germline V gene, CDR1 is MGHRA and CDR2 is YSYEKL. The CDR3 DNA reads as TGCGCCAGCAGCCAAGACGGAGGTGGCGTCATCACAGATACGCAGTATTTT. Translating gives CASSQDGGGVITDTQYF.

This clonotype came up many times. V gene TRBV28 combines with J gene TRBJ2-7, with 8 nucleotides matching TRBD1. J gave up 6 bases and V 6 bases, and 10 bases lay outside the gene matches. Germline V gene data show CDR1 as MDHEN and CDR2 as SYDVKM. The CDR3 extends over 14 amino acids. The CDR3 nucleotides read TGTGCCAGCAGCACTCGGACAGGGACGGGCGAGCAGTACTTC. Its protein is CASSTRTGTGEQYF.

This clonotype appeared many times. This sequence joins TRBV29-1 and TRBJ2-5; tentatively, D is TRBD1 or TRBD2 (5 bases each). Germline V gene sequence: CDR1 SQVTM, CDR2 ANQGSEA. This CDR3 region has 12 residues. V was pared by 6 bases and J by 3 bases, with 11 bases between. As DNA, the CDR3 is TGCAGCGTAGGGACGACGAAAGAGACCCAGTACTTC. This encodes CSVGTTKETQYF.

Ten or more counts support this clonotype. The chain couples TRBV18 to TRBJ1-5; 8 positions match TRBD1. Germline V lookup: CDR1 KGHSH, CDR2 LQKENI. This CDR3 is 17 amino acids long. After removal of 2 bases from V and 2 bases from J, the junction contained 8 bases not matched to a gene. The chain's CDR3 is CASSPGQGLSGNQPQHF. The DNA of the CDR3 is TGTGCCAGCTCACCAGGACAGGGCTTGAGTGGCAATCAGCCCCAGCATTTT. Full variable domain (rest looked up from reference TRBV18 and TRBJ1-5): NAGVMQNPRHLVRRRGQEARLRCSPMKGHSHVYWYRQLPEEGLKFMVYLQKENIIDESGMPKERFSAEFPKEGPSILRIQQVVRGDSAAYFCASSPGQGLSGNQPQHFGDGTRLSIL.

Ten or more counts support this clonotype. This sequence joins TRBV12-5 and TRBJ2-1; 7 nucleotides agree with TRBD2. In germline, CDR1 is LGHNT, CDR2 FRNRAP. The CDR3 is 15 residues long. Losses at the gene ends were 1 base for V and 8 bases for J; bases not matched to a gene: 8. CDR3 sequence reads: CASGLGATSTDEQFF. The CDR3 DNA reads TGTGCTAGTGGTTTGGGAGCGACTAGCACCGATGAGCAGTTCTTC.

This clonotype was seen ten or more times. The rearrangement uses TRBV7-2 and TRBJ2-3, with 9 nucleotides matching TRBD2. Germline-derived CDR1 and CDR2 are SGHTA and FQGNSA. Trimming cost V 7 bases and J 5 bases; bases outside gene matches: 16. CDR3 length: 17 amino acids. The CDR3 spells CASTTLGGGRAIDTQYF. CDR3 coding DNA: TGTGCCAGCACCACGTTAGGGGGCGGGAGGGCCATAGATACGCAGTATTTT.

This clonotype was found a few times. This chain uses TRBV11-2 with TRBJ1-6, with D possibly TRBD1 on 5 matching bases. V lost 0 bases, J lost 13 bases, and 10 bases lay in between. Germline V lookup: CDR1 SGHAT, CDR2 FQNNGV. The CDR3 is 13 residues long. The CDR3 nucleotides are TGTGCCAGCAGCTTAGATAAGGGGACCCCCCTCCACTTT. Translating gives CASSLDKGTPLHF.

The chain has TRBV6-5 and TRBJ2-2, with D maybe TRBD1 (6 bases). This CDR3 has 13 residues. Trimming took 4 bases from V and 6 from J, leaving 9 bases between them. Germline V gene lookup returns CDR1 MNHEY and CDR2 SVGAGI. Here the CDR3 reads CASSSHRAGELFF. CDR3 nucleotide sequence: TGTGCCAGCAGTTCTCACAGGGCCGGGGAGCTGTTTTTT.

This clonotype was counted only a few times. The V gene is TRBV6-5, the J gene TRBJ1-4; 11 nucleotides line up with TRBD1. The trim removed 6 bases at V and 10 bases at J, leaving 10 bases unmatched. Germline CDR1 reads MNHEY; CDR2 reads SVGAGI. This CDR3 has 15 amino acids. CDR3 coding DNA: TGTGCCAGCAGCCCCTGGGGGACAGGGGGTCTAAAACTGTTTTTT. Translation: CASSPWGTGGLKLFF.

This clonotype was seen at least ten times. The V gene is TRBV7-9, the J gene TRBJ1-1, with D uncertain. The CDR3 has 13 residues. The V end was cut by 5 bases, the J end by 2 bases, with 9 bases between. Germline V lookup: CDR1 SEHNR, CDR2 FQNEAQ (reference sequence). CDR3 protein: CASSAEANTEAFF. CDR3 DNA: TGTGCCAGCAGCGCAGAGGCAAACACTGAAGCTTTCTTT. Full variable domain (missing parts from reference TRBV7-9 and TRBJ1-1): DTGVSQNPRHKITKRGQNVTFRCDPISEHNRLYWYRQTLGQGPEFLTYFQNEAQLEKSRLLSDRFSAERPKGSFSTLEIQRTEQGDSAMYLCASSAEANTEAFFGQGTRLTVV.

At least ten counts were recorded for this clonotype. The chain combines TRBV28 with TRBJ2-3; D perhaps matches TRBD2 (5 bases). This CDR3 is 15 amino acids long. Trimming stripped 6 bases from V and 0 bases from J, with 13 bases between. Germline CDR1 reads MDHEN; CDR2 reads SYDVKM. CDR3 DNA sequence: TGTGCCAGCAGCCCGAGCGGCACTAGCACAGATACGCAGTATTTT. Translated, it gives CASSPSGTSTDTQYF.

This clonotype came up many times. V is TRBV12-3 or TRBV12-4 and J is TRBJ2-7; either TRBD1 or TRBD2 may supply D (5 bases each). V lost 5 bases and J 3 bases, leaving 11 bases between the germline ends. This CDR3 spans 13 amino acids. This chain's CDR3 is CASSRWDVYEQYF. CDR3 DNA: TGTGCCAGCAGTCGCTGGGACGTCTACGAGCAGTACTTC.

Of note for this clonotype: With a much larger clone just one base away, this may be a read error. The chain uses TRBV30 and TRBJ2-7, with 7 bases fitting TRBD1. Germline CDR1 GTSNPN, CDR2 SVGIG (reference sequence). This CDR3 has 14 amino acids. The CDR3 sequence is CARSVLGRGSEQYF. CDR3 in DNA: TGTGCCCGGAGTGTACTGGGCAGGGGGAGCGAGCAGTACTTC.

This clonotype was counted at least ten times. The chain has TRBV24-1 and TRBJ2-1, with 9 bases that match TRBD2. Germline V CDR1 and CDR2: KGHDR, SFDVKD. J lost 5 bases, V lost 3 bases, and 7 bases had no gene match. The CDR3 contains 16 residues. CDR3 DNA sequence: TGTGCCACCAGTGATCGTAGCGGGAGCTTGGACAATGAGCAGTTCTTC. Translated, it gives CATSDRSGSLDNEQFF.

This clonotype was counted ten times or more. The chain links TRBV28 to TRBJ2-3; D is perhaps TRBD1 (5 bases). The V gene lost 7 bases and the J gene lost 3 bases, with 11 bases spanning the gap. Germline V gene lookup returns CDR1 MDHEN and CDR2 SYDVKM. The CDR3 runs to 13 residues. The CDR3 nucleotides read TGTGCCAGCAAAGACAGTTCTACAGATACGCAGTATTTT. It codes for CASKDSSTDTQYF.

Many counts were recorded for this clonotype. V and J are TRBV27 and TRBJ1-1, with D unresolved. The ends were cut back, 5 bases at V and 0 bases at J, with 16 bases in the middle. Germline-derived CDR1 and CDR2 are MNHEY and SMNVEV (reference sequence). The CDR3 runs to 16 residues. Here the CDR3 DNA reads TGTGCCAGCAGTCCAACGACGGGAGGCTTGAACACTGAAGCTTTCTTT. As protein: CASSPTTGGLNTEAFF.